The following is a T cell receptor (beta chain) sequence with its context. Its antigen is still unknown. The record has no base qualities; no much larger clone is one base away. The sample comes from a study of CD8+ T cells in alopecia areata (dated by TCRdb to 2017 to 2018). Study-level background: In both human patients and the C3H/HeJ mouse model, the study applied high-throughput TCRbeta sequencing to look at T cell clonal expansion in alopecia areata. Human TCRbeta sequencing covered scalp tissue and sorted CD4+ and CD8+ peripheral blood T cells from patchy and totalis/universalis alopecia areata patients and healthy controls. Clonality in the scalp was compared among normal scalp (n=4), patchy alopecia areata scalp (n=8), and alopecia totalis/universalis scalp (n=8). RNA came from the PAXgene miRNA kit for fixed scalp, the miRNeasy kit for PBMCs, and the RNeasy kit for mouse skin. Amplification of TCRbeta CDR3 regions was done by immunoSEQ multiplex PCR using 35 Vbeta forward primers and 13 Jbeta reverse primers. Overall study outcomes, separate from this receptor: Compared with normal scalp, lesional scalp, particularly in alopecia totalis/universalis, had higher clonality and more expanded CD8+ clones, which suggests antigenic drive. Unlike mouse skin, which is dominated by gammadelta T cells, normal human skin has resident alphabeta T cells that are also sequenced, and this complicates analysis of the scalp TCR repertoire. Compared with mice, TCR sequences shared between patients were less clear, possibly partly because of HLA diversity across the patient population.

Library creation used the immunoSEQ multiplex PCR assay. RNA was extracted from all samples and reverse transcribed into cDNA as template for TCR sequencing. First-strand cDNA was synthesized with SuperScript III using a 2:1 mix of oligo-dT and random hexamers. Amplification bias was assessed with a synthetic immune receptor repertoire, and residual bias was removed computationally. Turning to the authors' computational methods: Raw reads were preprocessed to remove errors, and CDR3 was defined by IMGT conventions from the conserved cysteine to phenylalanine. To get clonality, Shannon entropy was normalized by log2 of the number of productive unique TCRs and the result was subtracted from 1. CD4 or CD8 identity of scalp clones was inferred by cross-referencing scalp TCRbeta sequences with sorted blood CD4 and CD8 repertoires. TCRdb holds this immuneACCESS table with in-frame rearrangements only. Some clones are missing; in checked studies, unresolved V genes explain under half, and the rest has no known cause. The V and J calls and clone size come from that table; D and trimming were worked out from the DNA. The sample table records about 150,000 clones; less than 65% of these occur just once. Roughly a third of the sample is held by the ten biggest clonotypes.

The germline V gene (reference sequence) yields DFQATT for CDR1 and SNEGSKA for CDR2. The CDR3 goes from the cysteine to the phenylalanine over 11 residues. The entry retains the CDR3 DNA only, 33 bases that are in frame from base 1. Trimming takes 7 bases from V and 3 bases from J, and the germline ends sit 10 bases apart. PBMCs were separated by density centrifugation and stained for CD3, CD4 and CD8, after which CD4+ and CD8+ T cells were sorted on a FACSAria. Unaffected controls provided scalp biopsies and blood samples. The clonotype was recovered from a human donor in good health. Sequencing was performed on CD8+ T cells sorted from blood. In this chain, TRBV20-1 is recombined with TRBJ2-7, with a tentative D gene TRBD2 over 5 matching bases. The CDR3 has the sequence CSVPAVYEQYF. The DNA sequence is as follows: TGCAGTGTTCCAGCGGTCTACGAGCAGTACTTC.